The 12 T cell receptor beta chains given below trace back to one sample, sequenced in a study of regulatory T cells in long-lasting Graves disease. Indicated time point: persistent/refractory GD, antithyroid drugs over 5 years with positive TRAb. Making the TCR library involved RNA that had been extracted from PBMCs. TCR beta libraries were built with iRepertoire HTBI primers and Arm-PCR of CDR3 regions. TCRdb independently ran MiXCR on the multiplex PCR reads; one entry per CDR3 protein. This table has about 470,000 distinct CDR3 sequences, under 25% appearing once. Sequenced material: peripheral blood mononuclear cells (PBMCs), taken when the disease was refractory, from a patient treated with antithyroid drugs. The receptors were sampled from a female donor with Graves disease.

In its sample, this clonotype was seen a few times. With a much larger clone just one base away, this may be a read error. The chain links TRBV20-1 to TRBJ2-7, with D uncertain. This CDR3 has 11 amino acids. Germline V CDR1 and CDR2: DFQATT, SNEGSKA (reference sequence). CDR3 amino acids: CRARDSYEQYF. CDR3 nucleotide sequence: TGCAGGGCTAGAGACTCCTACGAGCAGTACTTC.

This clonotype was detected only a few times. This rearrangement joins TRBV6-1 to TRBJ1-2; 7 nucleotides agree with TRBD1. V gave up 7 bases and J gave up 7 bases; unmatched junction bases: 6. The CDR3 length is 12 residues. The germline CDR1 and CDR2 sequences are MNHNS and SASEGT. The CDR3 DNA reads TGTGCCAGCACCCCAGGGGGGACTGGCTACACCTTC. It specifies CASTPGGTGYTF.

As to this clonotype: A much larger clonotype is one base distant, so this may be a read error. This chain uses TRBV2 with TRBJ2-7, with D possibly being TRBD2 (5 bases). Per germline, CDR1 SNHLY and CDR2 FYNNEI. This CDR3 has 13 residues. CDR3 coding DNA: TGTGCCAGCATCCCGAGCGGATTCTACGAGCAGTGCTTC. Its protein is CASIPSGFYEQCF.

This clonotype appeared many times. This rearrangement joins TRBV14 to TRBJ2-7; tentatively, D is TRBD1 or TRBD2 (6 bases each). The CDR3 extends over 15 amino acids. Germline CDR1 reads SGHDN; CDR2 reads FVKESK. Between the trimmed V and J ends, which lost 1 base and 3 bases, there was a span of 13 bases. CDR3 residues: CASSQGLGGGYEQYF. The CDR3 DNA reads as TGTGCCAGCAGCCAAGGGCTAGGGGGAGGCTACGAGCAGTACTTC.

This clonotype was recorded at least ten times. One junction end disagrees with the germline gene, perhaps due to a read error. The chain combines TRBV5-1 with TRBJ1-1; D is unclear. Germline CDR1 is SGHRS and CDR2 is YFSETQ. The CDR3 extends over 11 amino acids. The CDR3 bases are TGTGCCAGCACCCGAGGCACTGAAGCTTTCTTT. This encodes CASTRGTEAFF.

The V and J genes are TRBV7-2 and TRBJ1-1; unclear D gene. CDR3 length: 13 residues. V gave up 3 bases and J gave up 0 bases, with 5 bases separating them. The germline gives CDR1 SGHTA, CDR2 FQGNSA. The CDR3 sequence: CASSFYLNTEAFF. CDR3 coding DNA: TGTGCCAGCAGCTTTTACCTGAACACTGAAGCTTTCTTT.

In its sample, this clonotype was seen many times. The chain employs TRBV5-1 and TRBJ2-7, with 10 bases aligning to TRBD2. V shed 4 bases and J 2 bases; nucleotides not matched to a gene: 3. Germline V CDR1 and CDR2: SGHRS, YFSETQ. The CDR3 runs to 14 residues. Written as DNA, the CDR3 is TGCGCCAGCAGCCTAGCGGGAGAGGCCTACGAGCAGTACTTC. It specifies CASSLAGEAYEQYF.

With respect to this clonotype: This may come from a read error, since a much larger clone is one base off. This chain links TRBV24-1 with TRBJ1-5, with 8 nucleotides matching TRBD1. From germline, CDR1 is KGHDR and CDR2 SFDVKD. The CDR3 is made up of 15 amino acids. CDR3 loop: CAASDPGTGSQPQHF. The CDR3 DNA sequence: TGTGCCGCCAGTGATCCCGGGACAGGTAGCCAGCCCCAGCATTTT.

The genes are TRBV7-2 and TRBJ2-7, with TRBD1 identical over 10 bases. V shed 3 bases and J 5 bases; nucleotides not matched to a gene: 4. The germline gives CDR1 SGHTA, CDR2 FQGNSA. CDR3 length: 14 residues. CDR3 bases: TGTGCCAGCAGCTTGGGACAGGGGTGGAACGAGCAGTACTTC. Protein: CASSLGQGWNEQYF. The full variable domain, its missing parts supplied by reference TRBV7-2 and TRBJ2-7, is GAGVSQSPSNKVTEKGKDVELRCDPISGHTALYWYRQSLGQGLEFLIYFQGNSAPDKSGLPSDRFSAERTGGSVSTLTIQRTQQEDSAVYLCASSLGQGWNEQYFGPGTRLTVT.

This clonotype was seen only a few times. V and J are TRBV10-2 and TRBJ1-1, with D possibly being TRBD1 (5 bases). Germline V gene data show CDR1 as WSHSY and CDR2 as SAAADI. CDR3 size: 14 residues. V gave up 1 base and J gave up 8 bases, with 14 bases separating them. The CDR3 loop is CASSELLSRGEAFF. The CDR3 coding sequence is TGCGCCAGCAGTGAGTTATTGTCCCGGGGGGAAGCTTTCTTT.

The genes are TRBV6-4 and TRBJ1-1; D remains unclear. The CDR3 loop spans 13 amino acids. Germline CDR1 is MRHNA and CDR2 is SNTAGT. V was pared by 3 bases and J by 4 bases, with 9 bases between. In nucleotides, the CDR3 is TGTGCCAGCAGTGAAGAGATGTCCACTGAAGCTTTCTTT. Its protein is CASSEEMSTEAFF.

The chain combines TRBV5-1 with TRBJ2-7, with D possibly called TRBD1 or TRBD2 (6 bases each). The V gene's germline CDR1 is SGHRS and CDR2 YFSETQ. This CDR3 contains 15 residues. Trimming shortened V by 7 bases and J by 4 bases, and 21 bases separated the two germline ends. DNA of the CDR3: TGCGCCAGCTCTCAGTCCGGGGGCAATCTTTACGAGCAGTACTTC. Amino acids: CASSQSGGNLYEQYF.